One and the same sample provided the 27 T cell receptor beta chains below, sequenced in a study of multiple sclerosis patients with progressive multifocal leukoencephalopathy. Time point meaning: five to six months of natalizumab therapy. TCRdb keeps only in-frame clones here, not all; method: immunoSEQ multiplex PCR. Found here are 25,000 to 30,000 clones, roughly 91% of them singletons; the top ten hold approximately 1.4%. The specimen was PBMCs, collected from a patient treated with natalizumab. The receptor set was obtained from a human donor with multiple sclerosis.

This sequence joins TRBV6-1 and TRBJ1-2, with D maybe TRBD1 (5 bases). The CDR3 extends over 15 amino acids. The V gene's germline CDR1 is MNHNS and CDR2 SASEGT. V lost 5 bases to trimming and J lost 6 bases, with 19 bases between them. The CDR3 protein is CASSKRLGGDHGYTF. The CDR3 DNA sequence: TGTGCCAGCAGTAAAAGACTGGGAGGGGACCATGGCTACACCTTC.

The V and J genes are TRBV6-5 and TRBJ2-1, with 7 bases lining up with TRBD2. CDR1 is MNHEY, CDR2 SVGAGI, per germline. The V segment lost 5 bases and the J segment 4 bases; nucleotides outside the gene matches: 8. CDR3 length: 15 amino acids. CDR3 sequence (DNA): TGTGCCAGCAGTCCAAGCGGGAACGTTTACAATGAGCAGTTCTTC. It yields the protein CASSPSGNVYNEQFF.

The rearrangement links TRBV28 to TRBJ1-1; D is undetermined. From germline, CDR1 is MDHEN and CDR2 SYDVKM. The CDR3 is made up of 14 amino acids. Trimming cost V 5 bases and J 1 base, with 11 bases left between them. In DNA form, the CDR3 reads TGTGCCAGCAGTCCCCTCCCCCCGAACACTGAAGCTTTCTTT. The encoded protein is CASSPLPPNTEAFF. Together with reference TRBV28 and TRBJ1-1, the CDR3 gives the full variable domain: DVKVTQSSRYLVKRTGEKVFLECVQDMDHENMFWYRQDPGLGLRLIYFSYDVKMKEKGDIPEGYSVSREKKERFSLILESASTNQTSMYLCASSPLPPNTEAFFGQGTRLTVV.

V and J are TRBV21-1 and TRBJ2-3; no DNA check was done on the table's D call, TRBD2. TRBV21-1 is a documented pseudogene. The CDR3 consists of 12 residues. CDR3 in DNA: TGTGCCAGCAGACTGGTCGCCGATACGCAGTATTTT. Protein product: CASRLVADTQYF.

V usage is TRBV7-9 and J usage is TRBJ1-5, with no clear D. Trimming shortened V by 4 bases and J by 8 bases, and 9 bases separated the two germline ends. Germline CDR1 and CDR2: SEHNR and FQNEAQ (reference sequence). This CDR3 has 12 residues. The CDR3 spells CASSSLGEPQHF. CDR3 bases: TGTGCCAGCAGCTCCCTAGGCGAGCCCCAGCATTTT.

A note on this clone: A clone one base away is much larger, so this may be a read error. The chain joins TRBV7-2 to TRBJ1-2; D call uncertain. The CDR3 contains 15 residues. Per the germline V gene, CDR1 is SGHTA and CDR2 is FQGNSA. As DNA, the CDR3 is TGTGCCAGCAGCGCCGAACTCACAAGTAACTGTGGCTACACCTTC. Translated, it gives CASSAELTSNCGYTF.

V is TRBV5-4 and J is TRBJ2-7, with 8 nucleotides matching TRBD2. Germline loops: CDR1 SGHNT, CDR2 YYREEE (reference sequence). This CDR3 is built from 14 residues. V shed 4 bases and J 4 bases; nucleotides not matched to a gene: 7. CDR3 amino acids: CASSAAPGGYEQYF. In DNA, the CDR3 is TGTGCCAGCAGCGCGGCCCCGGGAGGGTACGAGCAGTACTTC.

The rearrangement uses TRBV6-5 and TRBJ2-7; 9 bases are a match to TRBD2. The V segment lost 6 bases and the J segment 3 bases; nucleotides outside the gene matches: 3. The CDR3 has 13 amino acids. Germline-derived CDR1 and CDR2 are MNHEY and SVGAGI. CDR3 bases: TGTGCCAGCAGGGCGGGAGGGGTCTACGAGCAGTACTTC. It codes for CASRAGGVYEQYF.

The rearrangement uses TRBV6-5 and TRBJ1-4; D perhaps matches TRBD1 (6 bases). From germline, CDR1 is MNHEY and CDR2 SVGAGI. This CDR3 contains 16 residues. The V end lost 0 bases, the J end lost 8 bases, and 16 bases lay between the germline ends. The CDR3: CASSYSVGAGREKLFF. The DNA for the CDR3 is TGTGCCAGCAGTTACTCGGTGGGGGCGGGCCGGGAAAAACTGTTTTTT.

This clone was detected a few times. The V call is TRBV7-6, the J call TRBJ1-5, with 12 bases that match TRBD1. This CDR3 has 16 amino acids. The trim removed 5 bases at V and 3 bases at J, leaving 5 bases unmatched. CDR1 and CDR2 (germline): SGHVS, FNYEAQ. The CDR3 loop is CASSPGQGADNQPQHF. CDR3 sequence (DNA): TGTGCCAGCAGCCCGGGACAGGGGGCCGACAATCAGCCCCAGCATTTT.

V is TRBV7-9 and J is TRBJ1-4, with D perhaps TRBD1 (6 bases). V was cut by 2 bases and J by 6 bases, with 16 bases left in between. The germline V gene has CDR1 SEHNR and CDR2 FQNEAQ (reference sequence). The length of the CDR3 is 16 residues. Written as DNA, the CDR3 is TGTGCCAGCAGCTTAACCCTACAGGGCCCGGATGAAAAACTGTTTTTT. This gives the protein CASSLTLQGPDEKLFF.

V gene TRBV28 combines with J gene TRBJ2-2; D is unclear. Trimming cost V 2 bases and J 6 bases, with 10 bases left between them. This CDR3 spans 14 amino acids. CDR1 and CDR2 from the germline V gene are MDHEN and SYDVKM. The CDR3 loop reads CASSLGQFPGELFF. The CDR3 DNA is TGTGCCAGCAGTTTAGGGCAGTTTCCCGGGGAGCTGTTTTTT.

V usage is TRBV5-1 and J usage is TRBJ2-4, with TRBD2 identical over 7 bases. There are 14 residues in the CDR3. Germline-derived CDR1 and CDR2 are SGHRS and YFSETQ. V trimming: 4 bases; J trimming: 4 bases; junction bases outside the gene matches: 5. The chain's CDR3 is CASSARDYKNIQYF. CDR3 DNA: TGCGCCAGCAGCGCCCGGGACTATAAAAACATTCAGTACTTC.

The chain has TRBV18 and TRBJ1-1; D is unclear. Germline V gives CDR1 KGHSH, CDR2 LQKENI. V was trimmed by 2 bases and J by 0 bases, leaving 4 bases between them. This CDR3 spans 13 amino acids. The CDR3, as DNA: TGTGCCAGCTCACCAGGATTGAACACTGAAGCTTTCTTT. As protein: CASSPGLNTEAFF.

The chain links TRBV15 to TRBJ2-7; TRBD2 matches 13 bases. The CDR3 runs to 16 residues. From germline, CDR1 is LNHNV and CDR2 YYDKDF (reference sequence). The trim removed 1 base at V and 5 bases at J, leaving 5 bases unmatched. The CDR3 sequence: CATSRGLAGGRDEQYF. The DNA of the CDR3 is TGTGCCACCAGCAGAGGACTAGCGGGAGGAAGGGACGAGCAGTACTTC.

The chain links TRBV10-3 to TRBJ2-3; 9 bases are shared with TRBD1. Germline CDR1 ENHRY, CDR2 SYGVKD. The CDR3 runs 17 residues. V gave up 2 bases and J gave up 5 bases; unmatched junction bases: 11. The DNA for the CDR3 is TGTGCCATCAGTGAGCGGATGACAGGGGGGAGCGGAGATACGCAGTATTTT. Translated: CAISERMTGGSGDTQYF.

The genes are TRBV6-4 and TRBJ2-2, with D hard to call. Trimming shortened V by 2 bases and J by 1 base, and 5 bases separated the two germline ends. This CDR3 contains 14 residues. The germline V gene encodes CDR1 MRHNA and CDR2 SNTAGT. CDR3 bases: TGTGCCAGCAGTGACAGTTGGAACACCGGGGAGCTGTTTTTT. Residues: CASSDSWNTGELFF.

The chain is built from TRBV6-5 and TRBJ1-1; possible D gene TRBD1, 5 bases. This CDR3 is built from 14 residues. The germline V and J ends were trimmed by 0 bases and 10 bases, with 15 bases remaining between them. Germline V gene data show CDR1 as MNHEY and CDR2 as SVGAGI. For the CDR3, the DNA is TGTGCCAGCAGTTACTCCACCGCAGGGCCTCGAGCTTTCTTT. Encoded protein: CASSYSTAGPRAFF.

The CDR3 nucleotides read TGTGCTAGTGGTTTTTCCCGGGCAAATGAGCAGTTCTTC. Residues: CASGFSRANEQFF. The chain combines TRBV12-5 with TRBJ2-1, with no clear D. V was pared by 3 bases and J by 7 bases, with 10 bases between. CDR1 and CDR2 from the germline V gene are LGHNT and FRNRAP. The CDR3 is made up of 13 amino acids.

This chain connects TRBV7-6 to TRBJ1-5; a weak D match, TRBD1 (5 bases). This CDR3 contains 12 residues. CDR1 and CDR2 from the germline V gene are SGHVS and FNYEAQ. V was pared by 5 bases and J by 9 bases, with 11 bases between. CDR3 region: CASSPIQGPQHF. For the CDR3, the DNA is TGTGCCAGCAGCCCAATTCAGGGGCCCCAGCATTTT. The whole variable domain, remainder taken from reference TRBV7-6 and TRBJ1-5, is GAGVSQSPRYKVTKRGQDVALRCDPISGHVSLYWYRQALGQGPEFLTYFNYEAQQDKSGLPNDRFSAERPEGSISTLTIQRTEQRDSAMYRCASSPIQGPQHFGDGTRLSIL.

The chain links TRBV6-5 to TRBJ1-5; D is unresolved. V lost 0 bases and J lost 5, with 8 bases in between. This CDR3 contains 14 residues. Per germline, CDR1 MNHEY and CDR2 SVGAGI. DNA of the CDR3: TGTGCCAGCAGTTACTCGAAAGCCGATCAGCCCCAGCATTTT. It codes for CASSYSKADQPQHF.

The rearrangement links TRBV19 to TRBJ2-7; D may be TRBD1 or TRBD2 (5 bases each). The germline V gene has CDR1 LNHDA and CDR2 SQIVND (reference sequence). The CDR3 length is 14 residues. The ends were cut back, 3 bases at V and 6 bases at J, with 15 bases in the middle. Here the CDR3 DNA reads TGTGCCAGTAGTATTGGGGACGCTCTTGGCGAGCAGTACTTC. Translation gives CASSIGDALGEQYF.

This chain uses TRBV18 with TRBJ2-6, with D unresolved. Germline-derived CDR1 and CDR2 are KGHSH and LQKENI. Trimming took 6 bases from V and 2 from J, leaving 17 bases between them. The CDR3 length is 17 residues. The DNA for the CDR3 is TGTGCCAGCTCCGATACCCGGTCCATGGCTGGGGCCAACGTCCTGACTTTC. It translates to CASSDTRSMAGANVLTF. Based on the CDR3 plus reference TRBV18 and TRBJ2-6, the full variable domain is NAGVMQNPRHLVRRRGQEARLRCSPMKGHSHVYWYRQLPEEGLKFMVYLQKENIIDESGMPKERFSAEFPKEGPSILRIQQVVRGDSAAYFCASSDTRSMAGANVLTFGAGSRLTVL.

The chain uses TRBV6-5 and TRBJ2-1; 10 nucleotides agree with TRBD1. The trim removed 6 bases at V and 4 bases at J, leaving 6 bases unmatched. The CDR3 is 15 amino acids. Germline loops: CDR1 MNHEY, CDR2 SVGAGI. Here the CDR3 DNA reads TGTGCCAGCAGGCTGGGACAGGGGTCTTACAATGAGCAGTTCTTC. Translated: CASRLGQGSYNEQFF.

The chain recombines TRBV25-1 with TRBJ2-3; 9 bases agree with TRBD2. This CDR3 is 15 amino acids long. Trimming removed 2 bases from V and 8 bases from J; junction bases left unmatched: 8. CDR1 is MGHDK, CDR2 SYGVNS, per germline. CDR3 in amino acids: CASSELAGRGGTQYF. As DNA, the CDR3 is TGTGCCAGCAGTGAACTAGCGGGACGAGGAGGTACGCAGTATTTT.

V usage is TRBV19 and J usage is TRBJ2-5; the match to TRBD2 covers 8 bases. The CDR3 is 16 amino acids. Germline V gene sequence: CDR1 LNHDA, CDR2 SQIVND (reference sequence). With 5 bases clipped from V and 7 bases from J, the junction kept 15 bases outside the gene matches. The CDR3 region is CASSARGLRLAGTQYF. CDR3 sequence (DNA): TGTGCCAGTAGTGCGAGGGGGTTACGGCTAGCGGGGACCCAGTACTTC.

The CDR3 spells CASSPGEGLSNQPQHF. CDR3 in DNA: TGTGCCAGCAGTCCCGGGGAGGGCCTAAGCAATCAGCCCCAGCATTTT. This chain connects TRBV2 to TRBJ1-5; D gene uncertain. Trimming stripped 5 bases from V and 1 base from J, with 15 bases between. The length of the CDR3 is 16 residues. Germline V gene sequence: CDR1 SNHLY, CDR2 FYNNEI.